Detailed here is one TCR beta chain. Its target is not known. Generated by immunoSEQ multiplex PCR, the TCRdb table keeps only in-frame clones and is missing some. This sample has roughly 50,000 clones, with roughly 87% found just once. The CDR3 runs to 14 residues. V was trimmed by 3 bases and J by 5 bases, leaving 13 bases between them. The germline gives CDR1 WSHSY, CDR2 SAAADI. The record originates from a study of CD4+ T cells in melanoma. Study results and limitations: CD8+ T cell, macrophage and B cell function reportedly correlated with neoantigen-specific CD4+ T cells. Neoantigen-specific CD4+ T cells in melanoma reportedly had diverse differentiation states.

The specimen was peripheral blood. The chain employs TRBV10-2 and TRBJ2-5, with D possibly being TRBD1 or TRBD2 (5 bases each). The sequence derives from a human donor with melanoma. CDR3 residues: CASSETGPGETQYF. As DNA, the CDR3 is TGCGCCAGCAGTGAAACGGGGCCAGGCGAGACCCAGTACTTC.